Below, 27 T cell receptor beta chains from the same sample are listed, as sequenced in a study of Tregs in tolerant kidney transplant recipients. Produced via immunoSEQ multiplex PCR; TCRdb's table is partial and in-frame only. The profile shows 75,000 to 80,000 clones, 91% of them singletons. The sample consisted of Tregs from blood, taken before the transplant. The receptor set was obtained from a human donor who received a combined kidney and bone marrow transplant.

The chain recombines TRBV7-2 with TRBJ1-1; D ambiguous. The CDR3 consists of 13 residues. V was clipped by 8 bases and J by 3 bases, with 13 bases between them. The germline V gene encodes CDR1 SGHTA and CDR2 FQGNSA. In DNA, the CDR3 is TGTGCCAGCTTCCCTCGGATTGACACTGAAGCTTTCTTT. Amino acid sequence: CASFPRIDTEAFF.

The chain links TRBV11-3 to TRBJ1-2, with TRBD1 matching 11 bases. The V gene's germline CDR1 is SGHNT and CDR2 YENEEA. This CDR3 region has 13 residues. The V gene end was trimmed by 3 bases and the J gene end by 7 bases; junction bases not matched to a gene: 1. CDR3 coding DNA: TGTGCCAGCAGCTTGGACAGGGGGCCTGGCTACACCTTC. Translated, it gives CASSLDRGPGYTF.

V and J are TRBV9 and TRBJ2-2; D unresolved. Trimming pared 4 bases from V and 4 bases from J, leaving 8 bases between. This CDR3 comprises 13 residues. Germline CDR1 and CDR2: SGDLS and YYNGEE. CDR3 DNA sequence: TGTGCCAGCAGCCCCTACTTCACCGGGGAGCTGTTTTTT. Amino acid sequence: CASSPYFTGELFF.

This sequence joins TRBV6-5 and TRBJ2-7; tentatively, D is TRBD1 or TRBD2 (5 bases each). With 6 bases removed from V and 0 bases from J, the gap between germline ends came to 15 bases. The CDR3 is made up of 15 amino acids. Per germline, CDR1 MNHEY and CDR2 SVGAGI. DNA of the CDR3: TGTGCCAGCAGACGTAAAGGGGACCTCTCCTACGAGCAGTACTTC. Its protein product is CASRRKGDLSYEQYF.

In this sample, this clone turned up once. The chain links TRBV9 to TRBJ2-3; D remains ambiguous. Looked up from germline, CDR1 is SGDLS and CDR2 is YYNGEE. The V gene lost 2 bases and the J gene lost 0 bases, with 10 bases spanning the gap. CDR3 size: 15 residues. CDR3 sequence reads: CASSVGKSSTDTQYF. The CDR3 DNA reads TGTGCCAGCAGCGTGGGGAAGTCGAGCACAGATACGCAGTATTTT.

This clone was seen more than once but under ten times. The rearrangement uses TRBV6-4 and TRBJ1-2; 10 nucleotides match TRBD1. The germline V gene has CDR1 MRHNA and CDR2 SNTAGT. V gave up 3 bases and J gave up 3 bases; unmatched junction bases: 4. This CDR3 is built from 15 residues. The DNA for the CDR3 is TGTGCCAGCAGTGATCAGACAGGGGGCGACTATGGCTACACCTTC. Its translation is CASSDQTGGDYGYTF.

With respect to this clone: The same CDR3 is also encoded by other DNA sequences in this sample. V gene TRBV5-4 combines with J gene TRBJ2-7, with D perhaps given as TRBD1 or TRBD2 (6 bases each). CDR3 length: 16 amino acids. V lost 0 bases, J lost 2 bases, and 15 bases lay in between. Germline CDR1 reads SGHNT; CDR2 reads YYREEE (reference sequence). This CDR3 reads CASSLGGAGGAYEQYF. DNA of the CDR3: TGTGCCAGCAGCTTGGGGGGGGCGGGTGGGGCCTACGAGCAGTACTTC.

The gene calls are TRBV2 and TRBJ1-5; D unresolved. CDR1 SNHLY and CDR2 FYNNEI come from the germline V gene. CDR3 size: 16 residues. V lost 6 bases, J lost 3 bases, and 18 bases lay in between. CDR3 protein: CASRGRAGGLNQPQHF. The CDR3 DNA reads as TGTGCCAGCAGAGGCCGAGCGGGAGGGCTCAATCAGCCCCAGCATTTT.

This sequence joins TRBV27 and TRBJ2-7; 8 bases align to TRBD2. Germline assignment: CDR1 MNHEY and CDR2 SMNVEV (reference sequence). Trimming took 5 bases from V and 4 from J; bases not matched to a gene: 13. The CDR3 runs 16 residues. The CDR3 bases are TGTGCCAGCAGTCCCCAGGTTAACGGGAGGGTATACGAGCAGTACTTC. The encoded protein is CASSPQVNGRVYEQYF.

The rearrangement links TRBV7-9 to TRBJ2-1; 13 bases are shared with TRBD2. The CDR3 runs to 17 residues. From germline, CDR1 is SEHNR and CDR2 FQNEAQ (reference sequence). With 1 base clipped from V and 10 bases from J, the junction kept 10 bases outside the gene matches. CDR3 sequence (DNA): TGTGCCAGCAGCTTAGAGGTCCCGGGACTAGCGGGACGGGAGCAGTTCTTC. Encoded protein: CASSLEVPGLAGREQFF.

This chain joins TRBV7-2 and TRBJ2-7, with TRBD2 matching 13 bases. The trim removed 0 bases at V and 5 bases at J, leaving 4 bases unmatched. Germline lookup yields CDR1 SGHTA and CDR2 FQGNSA. This CDR3 has 16 amino acids. Here the CDR3 reads CASSLARTSGGNEQYF. In nucleotides, the CDR3 is TGTGCCAGCAGCTTAGCTCGGACTAGCGGGGGAAACGAGCAGTACTTC.

The chain uses TRBV5-1 and TRBJ1-1; 8 bases are shared with TRBD1. J was trimmed by 1 base and V by 5 bases; bases with no gene match: 4. Germline V gives CDR1 SGHRS, CDR2 YFSETQ. The CDR3 is 14 residues long. The CDR3 loop is CASRAGTGNTEAFF. The CDR3 nucleotides are TGCGCCAGCAGGGCCGGGACAGGGAACACTGAAGCTTTCTTT.

The V call is TRBV30, the J call TRBJ2-3; the match to TRBD2 covers 12 bases. Trimming took 1 base from V and 2 from J; bases not matched to a gene: 13. The CDR3 is made up of 19 amino acids. Germline CDR1 and CDR2: GTSNPN and SVGIG (reference sequence). CDR3 sequence (DNA): TGTGCCTGGAGTGATTGGACTAGCGGGACACTACCCTTCACAGATACGCAGTATTTT. Its protein product is CAWSDWTSGTLPFTDTQYF.

CDR3 coding DNA: TGTGCCAGCAGCCCCCAGGGATCGGACACCGGGGAGCTGTTTTTT. This translates into CASSPQGSDTGELFF. This chain uses TRBV7-2 with TRBJ2-2, with TRBD1 as a possible D gene (5 bases). The CDR3 covers 15 residues. The germline gives CDR1 SGHTA, CDR2 FQGNSA. With 5 bases removed from V and 3 bases from J, the gap between germline ends came to 13 bases. The entire variable domain, with the rest obtained from reference TRBV7-2 and TRBJ2-2, is as follows: GAGVSQSPSNKVTEKGKDVELRCDPISGHTALYWYRQSLGQGLEFLIYFQGNSAPDKSGLPSDRFSAERTGGSVSTLTIQRTQQEDSAVYLCASSPQGSDTGELFFGEGSRLTVL.

The chain carries TRBV28 and TRBJ1-2, with D uncertain. CDR3 length: 13 amino acids. The V and J ends lost 4 bases and 0 bases respectively, with 6 bases between them. CDR1 is MDHEN and CDR2 is SYDVKM in the germline V gene. CDR3 DNA sequence: TGTGCCAGCAGTTACCAAACTAACTATGGCTACACCTTC. Translating it yields CASSYQTNYGYTF.

The J gene is TRBJ2-7, the V gene TRBV7-9, with D maybe TRBD2 (5 bases). The V gene lost 5 bases and the J gene lost 9 bases, with 14 bases spanning the gap. This CDR3 region has 12 residues. Germline CDR1 and CDR2: SEHNR and FQNEAQ (reference sequence). CDR3 protein: CASSLTTRGQYF. In DNA form, the CDR3 reads TGTGCCAGCAGCCTCACCACCCGGGGGCAGTACTTC.

V usage is TRBV4-1 and J usage is TRBJ2-5; D possibly uses TRBD1 or TRBD2 (5 bases each). Between the trimmed V and J ends, which lost 1 base and 5 bases, there was a span of 11 bases. CDR1 is MGHRA, CDR2 YSYEKL, per germline. This CDR3 has 14 residues. The CDR3 bases are TGCGCCAGCAGCCAAGTTGGGGGAGTGGAGACCCAGTACTTC. This gives the protein CASSQVGGVETQYF.

The V and J genes are TRBV5-6 and TRBJ2-5, with 7 bases matching TRBD2. With V trimmed by 2 bases and J by 0 bases, 10 bases remained unmatched. Germline V gene data show CDR1 as SGHDT and CDR2 as YYEEEE. The length of the CDR3 is 17 residues. The CDR3 nucleotides are TGTGCCAGCAGCTTTATATGGTCGGGGAGGGACCAAGAGACCCAGTACTTC. Translation gives CASSFIWSGRDQETQYF.

The V and J genes are TRBV5-6 and TRBJ1-2; D remains ambiguous. Trimming removed 4 bases at V and 3 bases at J, with 7 bases between. This CDR3 has 12 amino acids. The germline V gene encodes CDR1 SGHDT and CDR2 YYEEEE. CDR3 amino acids: CASSDGYYGYTF. In DNA, the CDR3 is TGTGCCAGCAGCGACGGCTACTATGGCTACACCTTC.

This clone appeared a single time. This sequence joins TRBV5-4 and TRBJ2-1; possible D gene TRBD2, 6 bases. V lost 4 bases, J lost 8 bases, and 19 bases lay in between. The CDR3 is 15 amino acids. Per germline, CDR1 SGHNT and CDR2 YYREEE (reference sequence). CDR3 sequence (DNA): TGTGCCAGCAGCCTACTAACGGGAGTGGTGCATGAGCAGTTCTTC. It translates to CASSLLTGVVHEQFF.

The chain carries TRBV18 and TRBJ2-3, with 10 positions matching TRBD2. The trim removed 3 bases at V and 2 bases at J, leaving 2 bases unmatched. CDR1 is KGHSH, CDR2 LQKENI, per germline. CDR3 size: 15 residues. CDR3 protein: CASSPSGRATDTQYF. The CDR3 bases are TGTGCCAGCTCACCCAGCGGGAGGGCCACAGATACGCAGTATTTT. The full variable domain, in which reference TRBV18 and TRBJ2-3 provide the parts outside the CDR3, is NAGVMQNPRHLVRRRGQEARLRCSPMKGHSHVYWYRQLPEEGLKFMVYLQKENIIDESGMPKERFSAEFPKEGPSILRIQQVVRGDSAAYFCASSPSGRATDTQYFGPGTRLTVL.

This clone was counted only a few times. This chain joins TRBV19 and TRBJ2-7; D is undetermined. The CDR3 is made up of 14 amino acids. Per germline, CDR1 LNHDA and CDR2 SQIVND (reference sequence). V was shortened by 3 bases and J by 2 bases, with 11 bases between the two germline ends. The CDR3 region is CASSITSTTYEQYF. CDR3 nucleotide sequence: TGTGCCAGTAGTATTACTTCTACCACCTACGAGCAGTACTTC.

The chain uses TRBV28 and TRBJ2-3; D is ambiguous. There are 11 residues in the CDR3. V was shortened by 5 bases and J by 6 bases, with 6 bases between the two germline ends. Germline-derived CDR1 and CDR2 are MDHEN and SYDVKM. CDR3: CASSPSDTQYF. The CDR3 bases are TGTGCCAGCAGTCCCTCCGATACGCAGTATTTT.

The J gene is TRBJ1-1, the V gene TRBV6-5; D gene uncertain. CDR1 and CDR2 (germline): MNHEY, SVGAGI. The CDR3 has 14 amino acids. Trimming shortened V by 7 bases and J by 2 bases, and 14 bases separated the two germline ends. The CDR3 loop is CASTIAAGNTEAFF. The CDR3 DNA follows: TGTGCCAGCACCATAGCGGCGGGAAACACTGAAGCTTTCTTT.

This sequence joins TRBV5-1 and TRBJ1-3, with TRBD1 as a possible D gene (6 bases). In germline, CDR1 is SGHRS, CDR2 YFSETQ. The CDR3 spans 15 residues. Trimming pared 5 bases from V and 0 bases from J, leaving 12 bases between. This CDR3 is CASSTGTISGNTIYF. The CDR3 coding sequence is TGCGCCAGCAGTACCGGGACAATCTCTGGAAACACCATATATTTT.

The gene calls are TRBV6-5 and TRBJ1-4; 10 bases map to TRBD1. The CDR3 contains 14 residues. V lost 6 bases to trimming and J lost 5 bases; unmatched junction nucleotides: 3. Germline V gene data show CDR1 as MNHEY and CDR2 as SVGAGI. The CDR3 sequence is CASSPGQGNEKLFF. CDR3 coding DNA: TGTGCCAGCAGCCCGGGACAGGGGAATGAAAAACTGTTTTTT.

The chain carries TRBV5-8 and TRBJ2-6; D may correspond to TRBD1 or TRBD2 (5 bases each). CDR1 and CDR2 from the germline V gene are SGHTS and YDEGEE. This CDR3 is built from 16 residues. Between the trimmed V and J ends, which lost 3 bases and 3 bases, there was a span of 13 bases. The CDR3 nucleotides are TGTGCCAGCAGCTGGGGGATTGGGATTGGGGCCAACGTCCTGACTTTC. Protein sequence: CASSWGIGIGANVLTF.